The 8 T cell receptor beta chains below were found in one sample sequenced in a study of CD8 T cells in ankylosing spondylitis. TCRdb itself ran the 5' RACE reads through MiXCR, one entry per CDR3 protein. The data hold more than 200,000 distinct CDR3 sequences, with more than 20% observed a single time. The sequenced sample was blood, either unsorted or a sorted T cell fraction (not recorded which). These receptor sequences come from a male donor with ankylosing spondylitis or in good health (not recorded which).

This clonotype showed up just a few times. The rearrangement links TRBV20-1 to TRBJ2-1; 7 bases align to TRBD2. CDR1 is DFQATT and CDR2 is SNEGSKA in the germline V gene (reference sequence). J lost 6 bases, V lost 5 bases, and 13 bases had no gene match. CDR3 length equals 15 residues. CDR3 coding DNA: TGCAGTGCTTCGTTTCTCGCGGGGGTAACCAATGAGCAGTTCTTC. Its translation is CSASFLAGVTNEQFF.

For the CDR3, the DNA is TGTGCCAGCAGTCCGACGTCACTAGCGGGGGGGTCCTACAATGAGCAGTTCTTC. Its translation is CASSPTSLAGGSYNEQFF. This rearrangement joins TRBV12-3 or TRBV12-4 to TRBJ2-1; the match to TRBD2 covers 13 bases. CDR3 size: 18 residues. The V gene end was trimmed by 5 bases and the J gene end by 1 base; junction bases not matched to a gene: 8.

This clonotype has a handful of counts. The V and J genes are TRBV10-2 and TRBJ1-1; no firm D call. This CDR3 has 13 amino acids. Germline values: CDR1 WSHSY, CDR2 SAAADI. V gave up 0 bases and J gave up 2 bases, with 4 bases separating them. CDR3 sequence: CASSESVNTEAFF. CDR3 nucleotides: TGCGCCAGCAGTGAGTCGGTAAACACTGAAGCTTTCTTT.

This clonotype was counted ten times or more. CDR3: CASSEVSDNEQYF. The DNA of the CDR3 is TGTGCCAGCAGTGAGGTGTCGGACAACGAGCAGTACTTC. The rearrangement uses TRBV2 and TRBJ2-7, with D perhaps matching TRBD1 (5 bases). V gave up 3 bases and J gave up 5 bases, with 11 bases separating them. In germline, CDR1 is SNHLY, CDR2 FYNNEI. This CDR3 spans 13 amino acids.

This clonotype has at least ten counts. V and J are TRBV20-1 and TRBJ2-1; 8 bases line up with TRBD2. The V and J ends lost 3 bases and 5 bases, in that order; junction bases with no gene match: 15. The CDR3 spans 17 residues. Germline CDR1 and CDR2: DFQATT and SNEGSKA (reference sequence). CDR3 amino acids: CSASADLTGTRHNEQFF. CDR3 bases: TGCAGTGCTAGCGCCGATCTTACCGGGACTAGGCACAATGAGCAGTTCTTC.

The rearrangement uses TRBV12-3 or TRBV12-4 and TRBJ2-7; 7 bases fit TRBD1. This CDR3 comprises 15 residues. Unmatched junction bases numbered 10, after V lost 5 bases and J lost 3 bases. This CDR3 reads CASSAGTASFYEQYF. The CDR3 DNA is TGTGCCAGCAGTGCCGGGACAGCATCTTTCTACGAGCAGTACTTC.

This rearrangement joins TRBV12-3 or TRBV12-4 to TRBJ2-5; TRBD2 agrees at 11 bases. The CDR3 has 16 amino acids. V lost 2 bases to trimming and J lost 4 bases; unmatched junction nucleotides: 6. The chain's CDR3 is CASSLSGTSGRETQYF. The CDR3 bases are TGTGCCAGCAGTTTATCCGGGACTAGCGGTCGAGAGACCCAGTACTTC.

This clonotype occurred a few times. This chain joins TRBV25-1 and TRBJ2-3, with TRBD2 matching over 11 bases. J lost 5 bases, V lost 5 bases, and 15 bases had no gene match. The CDR3 is 18 residues long. Germline values: CDR1 MGHDK, CDR2 SYGVNS. CDR3 region: CASSPLSTSGGVGDTQYF. The CDR3 DNA reads as TGTGCCAGCAGTCCCTTAAGTACTAGCGGGGGTGTGGGAGATACGCAGTATTTT.